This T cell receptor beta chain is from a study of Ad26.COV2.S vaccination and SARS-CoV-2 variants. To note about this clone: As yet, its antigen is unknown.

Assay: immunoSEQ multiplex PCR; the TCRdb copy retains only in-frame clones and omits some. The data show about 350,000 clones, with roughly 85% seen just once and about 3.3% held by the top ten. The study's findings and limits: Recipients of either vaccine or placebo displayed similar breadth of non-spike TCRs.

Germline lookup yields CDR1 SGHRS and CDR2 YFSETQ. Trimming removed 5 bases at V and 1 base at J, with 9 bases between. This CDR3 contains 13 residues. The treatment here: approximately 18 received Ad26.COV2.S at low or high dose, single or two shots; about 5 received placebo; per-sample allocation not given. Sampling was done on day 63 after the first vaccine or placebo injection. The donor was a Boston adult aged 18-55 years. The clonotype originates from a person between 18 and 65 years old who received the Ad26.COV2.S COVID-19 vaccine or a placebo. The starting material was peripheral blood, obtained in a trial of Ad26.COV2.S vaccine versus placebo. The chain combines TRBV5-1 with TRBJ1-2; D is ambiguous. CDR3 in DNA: TGCGCCAGCAGTATACGTGTTAACTATGGCTACACCTTC. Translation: CASSIRVNYGYTF.